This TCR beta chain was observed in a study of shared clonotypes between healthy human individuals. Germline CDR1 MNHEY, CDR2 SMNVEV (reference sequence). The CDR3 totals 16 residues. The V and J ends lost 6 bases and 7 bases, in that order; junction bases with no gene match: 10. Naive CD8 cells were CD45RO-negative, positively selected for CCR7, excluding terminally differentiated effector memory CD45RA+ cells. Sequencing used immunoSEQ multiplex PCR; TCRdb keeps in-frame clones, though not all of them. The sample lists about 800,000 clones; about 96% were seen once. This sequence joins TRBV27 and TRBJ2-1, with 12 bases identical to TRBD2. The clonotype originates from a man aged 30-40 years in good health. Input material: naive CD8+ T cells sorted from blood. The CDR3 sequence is CASSTMTSGSQNEQFF. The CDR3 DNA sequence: TGTGCCAGCAGCACGATGACTAGCGGGAGTCAGAATGAGCAGTTCTTC.